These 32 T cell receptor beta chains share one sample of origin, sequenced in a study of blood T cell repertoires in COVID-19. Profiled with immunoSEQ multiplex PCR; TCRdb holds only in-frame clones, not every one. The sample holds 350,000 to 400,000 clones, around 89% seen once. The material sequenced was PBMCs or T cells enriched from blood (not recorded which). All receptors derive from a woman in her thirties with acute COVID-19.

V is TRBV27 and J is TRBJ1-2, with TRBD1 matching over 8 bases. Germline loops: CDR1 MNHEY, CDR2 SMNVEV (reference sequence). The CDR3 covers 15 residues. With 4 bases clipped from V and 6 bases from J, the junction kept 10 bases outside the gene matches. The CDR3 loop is CASSSNLDRGNGYTF. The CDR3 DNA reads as TGTGCCAGCAGTTCGAATCTCGACAGGGGTAATGGCTACACCTTC.

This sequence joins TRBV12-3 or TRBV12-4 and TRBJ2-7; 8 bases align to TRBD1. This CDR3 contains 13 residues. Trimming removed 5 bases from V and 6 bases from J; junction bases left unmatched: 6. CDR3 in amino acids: CASSTRQGTEQYF. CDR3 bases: TGTGCCAGCAGTACCCGACAGGGGACCGAGCAGTACTTC.

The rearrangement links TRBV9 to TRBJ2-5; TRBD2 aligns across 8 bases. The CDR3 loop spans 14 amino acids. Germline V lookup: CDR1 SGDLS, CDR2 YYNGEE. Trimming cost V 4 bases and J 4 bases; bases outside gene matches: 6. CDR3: CASSPRGGLETQYF. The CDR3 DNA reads TGTGCCAGCAGCCCCCGGGGGGGCTTAGAGACCCAGTACTTC.

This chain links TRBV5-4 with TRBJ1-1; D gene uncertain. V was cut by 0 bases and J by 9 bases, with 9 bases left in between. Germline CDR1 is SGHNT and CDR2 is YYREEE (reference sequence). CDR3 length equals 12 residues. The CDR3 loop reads CASSLAGGQAFF. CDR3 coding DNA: TGTGCCAGCAGCTTGGCTGGCGGCCAAGCTTTCTTT.

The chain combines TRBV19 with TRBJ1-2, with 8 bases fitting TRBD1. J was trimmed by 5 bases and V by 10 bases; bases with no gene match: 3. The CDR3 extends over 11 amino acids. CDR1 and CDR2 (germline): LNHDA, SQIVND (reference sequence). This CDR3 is CATTGGYGYTF. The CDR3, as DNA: TGTGCCACAACAGGGGGTTATGGCTACACCTTC.

In DNA form, the CDR3 reads TGCGCCAGCAGTGAAGGTCCTAGCGGGGGCACAGATACGCAGTATTTT. Protein: CASSEGPSGGTDTQYF. This sequence joins TRBV10-1 and TRBJ2-3, with 9 positions matching TRBD2. Germline V gene sequence: CDR1 WNHNN, CDR2 SYGVQD (reference sequence). The CDR3 covers 16 residues. The J segment lost 1 base and the V segment lost 3 bases, leaving 5 bases of the junction unmatched.

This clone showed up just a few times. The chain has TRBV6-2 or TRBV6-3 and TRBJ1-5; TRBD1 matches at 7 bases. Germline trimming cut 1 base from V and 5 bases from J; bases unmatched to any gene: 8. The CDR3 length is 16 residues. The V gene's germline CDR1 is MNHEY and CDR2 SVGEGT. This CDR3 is CASSYWGTGVDQPQHF. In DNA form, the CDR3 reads TGTGCCAGCAGTTACTGGGGAACAGGGGTGGATCAGCCCCAGCATTTT.

The CDR3 DNA reads as TGTGCCAGCAGCTTGAGGGACAGGGTACCGCTTGGGCAGTACTTC. Its translation: CASSLRDRVPLGQYF. This chain joins TRBV5-6 and TRBJ2-7; 9 nucleotides line up with TRBD1. This CDR3 is built from 15 residues. V was pared by 1 base and J by 9 bases, with 11 bases of the junction left unmatched. CDR1 and CDR2 (germline): SGHDT, YYEEEE.

This chain's CDR3 is CASSYSTGKLSYEQYF. As DNA, the CDR3 is TGTGCCAGCAGTTATTCTACAGGGAAACTCTCCTACGAGCAGTACTTC. The V and J genes are TRBV6-5 and TRBJ2-7, with D possibly being TRBD1 (6 bases). The CDR3 contains 16 residues. From germline, CDR1 is MNHEY and CDR2 SVGAGI. Trimming pared 3 bases from V and 0 bases from J, leaving 15 bases between.

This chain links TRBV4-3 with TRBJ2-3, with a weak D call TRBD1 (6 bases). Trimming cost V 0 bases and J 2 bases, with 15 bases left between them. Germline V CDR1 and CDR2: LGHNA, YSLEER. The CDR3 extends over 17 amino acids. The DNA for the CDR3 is TGCGCCAGCAGCCAAGATACCCGGGACACCTACACAGATACGCAGTATTTT. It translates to CASSQDTRDTYTDTQYF.

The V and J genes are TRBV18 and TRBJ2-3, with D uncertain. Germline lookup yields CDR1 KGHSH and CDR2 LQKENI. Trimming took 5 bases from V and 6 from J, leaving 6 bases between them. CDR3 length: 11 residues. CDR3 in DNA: TGTGCCAGCTCAAACTCGGATACGCAGTATTTT. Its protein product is CASSNSDTQYF.

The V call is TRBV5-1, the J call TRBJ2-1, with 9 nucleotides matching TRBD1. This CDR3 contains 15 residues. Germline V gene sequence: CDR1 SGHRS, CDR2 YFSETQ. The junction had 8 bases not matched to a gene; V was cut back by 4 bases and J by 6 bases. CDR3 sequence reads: CASSPRTGVGNEQFF. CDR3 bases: TGCGCCAGCAGCCCGAGGACAGGGGTGGGCAATGAGCAGTTCTTC.

Written as DNA, the CDR3 is TGCGCCAGCAGCTTAAGCGGGACGGATTTCCAGCCCCAGCATTTT. Translation gives CASSLSGTDFQPQHF. V gene TRBV5-1 combines with J gene TRBJ1-5; TRBD1 might be the D (5 bases). The CDR3 totals 15 residues. The V end was cut by 2 bases, the J end by 7 bases, with 16 bases between. Looked up from germline, CDR1 is SGHRS and CDR2 is YFSETQ.

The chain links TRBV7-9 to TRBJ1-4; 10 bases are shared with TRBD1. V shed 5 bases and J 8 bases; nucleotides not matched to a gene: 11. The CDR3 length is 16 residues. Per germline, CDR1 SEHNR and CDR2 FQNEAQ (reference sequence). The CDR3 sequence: CASSRGTGEGIEKLFF. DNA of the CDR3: TGTGCCAGCAGCCGTGGGACAGGGGAGGGGATCGAAAAACTGTTTTTT. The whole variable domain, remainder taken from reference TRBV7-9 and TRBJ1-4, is DTGVSQNPRHKITKRGQNVTFRCDPISEHNRLYWYRQTLGQGPEFLTYFQNEAQLEKSRLLSDRFSAERPKGSFSTLEIQRTEQGDSAMYLCASSRGTGEGIEKLFFGSGTQLSVL.

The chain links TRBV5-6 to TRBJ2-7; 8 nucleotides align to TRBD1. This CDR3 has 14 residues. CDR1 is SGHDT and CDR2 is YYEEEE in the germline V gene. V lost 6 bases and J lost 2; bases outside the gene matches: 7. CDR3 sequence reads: CASKGQVYPYEQYF. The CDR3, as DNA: TGTGCCAGCAAGGGACAGGTTTACCCCTACGAGCAGTACTTC.

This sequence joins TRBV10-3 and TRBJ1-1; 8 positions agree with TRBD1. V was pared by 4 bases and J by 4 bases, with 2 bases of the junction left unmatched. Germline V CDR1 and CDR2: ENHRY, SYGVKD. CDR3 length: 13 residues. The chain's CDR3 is CAISGTGGTEAFF. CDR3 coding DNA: TGTGCCATCAGTGGCACAGGGGGCACTGAAGCTTTCTTT.

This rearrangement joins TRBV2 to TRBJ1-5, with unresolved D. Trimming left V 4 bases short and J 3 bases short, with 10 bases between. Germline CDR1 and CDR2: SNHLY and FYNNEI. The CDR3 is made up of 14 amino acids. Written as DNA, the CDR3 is TGTGCCAGCAGTGTTGGCGGATACAATCAGCCCCAGCATTTT. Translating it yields CASSVGGYNQPQHF.

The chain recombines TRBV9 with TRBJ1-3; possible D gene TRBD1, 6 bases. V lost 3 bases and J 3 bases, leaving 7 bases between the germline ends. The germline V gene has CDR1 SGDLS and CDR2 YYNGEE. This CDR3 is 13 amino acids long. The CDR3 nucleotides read TGTGCCAGCAGCGCAGGGGTTGGAAACACCATATATTTT. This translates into CASSAGVGNTIYF.

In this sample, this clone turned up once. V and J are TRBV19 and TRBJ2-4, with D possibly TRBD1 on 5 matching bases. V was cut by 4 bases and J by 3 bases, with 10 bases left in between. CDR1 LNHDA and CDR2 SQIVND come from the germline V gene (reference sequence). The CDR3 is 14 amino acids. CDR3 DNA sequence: TGTGCCAGTAGTAGGGGCCCCCTCAAAAACATTCAGTACTTC. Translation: CASSRGPLKNIQYF.

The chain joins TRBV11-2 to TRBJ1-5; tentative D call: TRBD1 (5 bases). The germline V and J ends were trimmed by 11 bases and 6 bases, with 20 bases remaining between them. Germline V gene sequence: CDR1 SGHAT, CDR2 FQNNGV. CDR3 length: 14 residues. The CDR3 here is CAPTGEPRGQPQHF. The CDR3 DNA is TGTGCCCCCACGGGGGAGCCCAGAGGTCAGCCCCAGCATTTT.

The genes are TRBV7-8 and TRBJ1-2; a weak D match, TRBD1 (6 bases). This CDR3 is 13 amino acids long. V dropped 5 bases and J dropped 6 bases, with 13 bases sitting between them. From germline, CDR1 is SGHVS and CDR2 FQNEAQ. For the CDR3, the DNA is TGTGCCAGCAGCGTTCTCGCAGGGGATGGCTACACCTTC. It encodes CASSVLAGDGYTF.

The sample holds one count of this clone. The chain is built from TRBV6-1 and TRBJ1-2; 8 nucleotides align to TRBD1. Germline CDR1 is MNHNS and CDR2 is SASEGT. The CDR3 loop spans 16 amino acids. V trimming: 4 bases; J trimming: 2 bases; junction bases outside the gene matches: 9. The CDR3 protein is CASSVQPGTGNYGYTF. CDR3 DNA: TGTGCCAGCAGTGTACAGCCTGGGACAGGAAACTATGGCTACACCTTC.

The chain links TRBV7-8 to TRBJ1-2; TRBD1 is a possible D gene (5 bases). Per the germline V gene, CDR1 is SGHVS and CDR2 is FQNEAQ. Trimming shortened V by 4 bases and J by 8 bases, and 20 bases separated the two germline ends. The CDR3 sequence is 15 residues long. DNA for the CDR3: TGTGCCAGCAGCTCCTACGCCAGGGCAGTGTGGGGCTACACCTTC. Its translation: CASSSYARAVWGYTF. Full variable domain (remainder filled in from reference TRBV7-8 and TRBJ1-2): GAGVSQSPRYKVAKRGQDVALRCDPISGHVSLFWYQQALGQGPEFLTYFQNEAQLDKSGLPSDRFFAERPEGSVSTLKIQRTQQEDSAVYLCASSSYARAVWGYTFGSGTRLTVV.

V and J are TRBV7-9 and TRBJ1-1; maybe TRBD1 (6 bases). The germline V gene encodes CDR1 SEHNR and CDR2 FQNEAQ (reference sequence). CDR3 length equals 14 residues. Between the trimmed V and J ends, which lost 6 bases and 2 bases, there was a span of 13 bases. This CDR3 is CASRRTGTNTEAFF. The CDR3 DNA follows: TGTGCCAGCAGGCGAACAGGGACCAACACTGAAGCTTTCTTT.

CDR3 amino acids: CASSWHRTGGTDTQYF. CDR3 sequence (DNA): TGTGCCAGCAGCTGGCATAGGACAGGGGGAACAGATACGCAGTATTTT. The J gene is TRBJ2-3, the V gene TRBV5-6; 10 bases map to TRBD1. This CDR3 has 16 amino acids. The germline gives CDR1 SGHDT, CDR2 YYEEEE. Trimming at V came to 3 bases and at J to 3 bases, leaving 7 bases not matched to a gene.

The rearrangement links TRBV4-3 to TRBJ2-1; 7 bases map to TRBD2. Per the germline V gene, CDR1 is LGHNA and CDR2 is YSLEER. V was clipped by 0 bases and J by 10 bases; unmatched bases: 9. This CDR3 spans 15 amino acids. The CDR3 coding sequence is TGCGCCAGCAGCCAAGATCGGGGAGGGTCATGGGAGCAGTTCTTC. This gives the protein CASSQDRGGSWEQFF.

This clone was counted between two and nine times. CDR3 in DNA: TGTGCCACCAGTGGAGTTAGCAATCAGCCCCAGCATTTT. Its protein is CATSGVSNQPQHF. The chain couples TRBV24-1 to TRBJ1-5; D remains ambiguous. The V and J ends lost 5 bases and 0 bases respectively, with 4 bases between them. Germline V gene data show CDR1 as KGHDR and CDR2 as SFDVKD. The CDR3 is 13 residues long.

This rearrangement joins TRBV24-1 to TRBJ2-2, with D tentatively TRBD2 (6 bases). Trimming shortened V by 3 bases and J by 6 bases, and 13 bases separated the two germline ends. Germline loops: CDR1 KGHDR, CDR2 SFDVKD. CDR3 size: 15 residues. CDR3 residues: CATSDPSGGSGELFF. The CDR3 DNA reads TGTGCCACCAGTGATCCCTCTGGGGGGTCCGGGGAGCTGTTTTTT.

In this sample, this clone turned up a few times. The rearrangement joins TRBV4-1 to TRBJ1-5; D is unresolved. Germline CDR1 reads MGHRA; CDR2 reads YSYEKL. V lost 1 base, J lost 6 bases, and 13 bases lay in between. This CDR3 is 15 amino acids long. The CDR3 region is CASSQVPGERQPQHF. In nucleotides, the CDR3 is TGCGCCAGCAGCCAAGTCCCCGGGGAACGTCAGCCCCAGCATTTT.

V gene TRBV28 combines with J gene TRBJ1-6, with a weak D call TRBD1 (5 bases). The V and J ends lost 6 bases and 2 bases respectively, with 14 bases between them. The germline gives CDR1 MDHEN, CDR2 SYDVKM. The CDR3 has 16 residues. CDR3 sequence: CASSPAGTTYNSPLHF. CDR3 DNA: TGTGCCAGCAGCCCTGCCGGGACTACCTATAATTCACCCCTCCACTTT.

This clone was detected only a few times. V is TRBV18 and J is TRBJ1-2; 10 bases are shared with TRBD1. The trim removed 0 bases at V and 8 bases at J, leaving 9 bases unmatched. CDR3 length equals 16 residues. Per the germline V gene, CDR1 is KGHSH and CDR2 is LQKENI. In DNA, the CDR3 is TGTGCCAGCTCACCACCGGAGACAGGGGGCGATGGGGGCTACACCTTC. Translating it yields CASSPPETGGDGGYTF.

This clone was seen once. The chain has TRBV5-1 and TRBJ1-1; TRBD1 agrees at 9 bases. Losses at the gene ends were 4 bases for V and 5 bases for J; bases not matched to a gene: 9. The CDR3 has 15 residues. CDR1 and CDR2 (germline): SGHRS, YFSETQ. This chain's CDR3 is CASSGTGNSGTEAFF. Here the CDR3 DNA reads TGCGCCAGCAGCGGGACAGGGAATAGTGGTACTGAAGCTTTCTTT.